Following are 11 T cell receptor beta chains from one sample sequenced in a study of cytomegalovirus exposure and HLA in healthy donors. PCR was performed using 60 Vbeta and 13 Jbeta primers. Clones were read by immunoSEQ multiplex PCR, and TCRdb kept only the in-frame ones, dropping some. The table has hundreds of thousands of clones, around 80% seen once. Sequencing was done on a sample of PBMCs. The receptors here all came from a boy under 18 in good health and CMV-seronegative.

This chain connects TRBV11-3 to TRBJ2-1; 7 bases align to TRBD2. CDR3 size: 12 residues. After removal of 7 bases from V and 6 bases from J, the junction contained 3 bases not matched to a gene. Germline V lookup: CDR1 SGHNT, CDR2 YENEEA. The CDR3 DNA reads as TGTGCCAGCACCGGGACTACCAATGAGCAGTTCTTC. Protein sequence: CASTGTTNEQFF.

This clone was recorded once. The CDR3 DNA follows: TGTGCCAGCAGTGAAGGACAGGGGGACACTGAAGCTTTCTTT. This translates into CASSEGQGDTEAFF. The rearrangement links TRBV6-4 to TRBJ1-1, with 10 bases lining up with TRBD1. CDR3 length: 14 residues. CDR1 and CDR2 (germline): MRHNA, SNTAGT. The trim removed 3 bases at V and 3 bases at J, leaving 1 base unmatched.

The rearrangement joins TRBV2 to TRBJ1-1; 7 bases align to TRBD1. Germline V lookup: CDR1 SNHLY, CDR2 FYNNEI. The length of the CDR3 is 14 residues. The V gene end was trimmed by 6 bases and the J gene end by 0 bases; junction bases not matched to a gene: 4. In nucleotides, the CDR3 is TGTGCCAGCAGGAGGACAGGAATGAACACTGAAGCTTTCTTT. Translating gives CASRRTGMNTEAFF.

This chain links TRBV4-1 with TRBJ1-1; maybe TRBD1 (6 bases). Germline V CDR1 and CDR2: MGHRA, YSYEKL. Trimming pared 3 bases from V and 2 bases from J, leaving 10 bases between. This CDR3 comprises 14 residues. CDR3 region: CASSQGAFNTEAFF. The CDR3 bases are TGCGCCAGCAGCCAGGGGGCCTTTAACACTGAAGCTTTCTTT.

CDR3 in amino acids: CASSLRLGEVYGYTF. The CDR3 bases are TGTGCCAGCAGCTTAAGGCTAGGTGAGGTCTATGGCTACACCTTC. The chain has TRBV13 and TRBJ1-2; no clear D gene. Germline lookup yields CDR1 PRHDT and CDR2 FYEKMQ (reference sequence). The CDR3 is 15 amino acids. V was clipped by 2 bases and J by 4 bases, with 14 bases between them.

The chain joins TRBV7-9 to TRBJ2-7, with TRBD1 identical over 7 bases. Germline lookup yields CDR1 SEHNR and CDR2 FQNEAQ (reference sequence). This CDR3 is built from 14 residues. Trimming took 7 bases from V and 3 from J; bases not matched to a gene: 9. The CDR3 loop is CASNHLDRVYEQYF. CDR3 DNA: TGTGCCAGCAACCACCTAGACAGGGTCTACGAGCAGTACTTC. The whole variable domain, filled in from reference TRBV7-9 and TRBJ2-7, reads DTGVSQNPRHKITKRGQNVTFRCDPISEHNRLYWYRQTLGQGPEFLTYFQNEAQLEKSRLLSDRFSAERPKGSFSTLEIQRTEQGDSAMYLCASNHLDRVYEQYFGPGTRLTVT.

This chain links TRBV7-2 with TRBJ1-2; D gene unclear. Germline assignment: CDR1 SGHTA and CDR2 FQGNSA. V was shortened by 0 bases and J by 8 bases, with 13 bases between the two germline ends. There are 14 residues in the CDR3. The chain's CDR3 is CASSLAGRPQGYTF. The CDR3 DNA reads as TGTGCCAGCAGCTTAGCAGGCAGGCCACAGGGCTACACCTTC.

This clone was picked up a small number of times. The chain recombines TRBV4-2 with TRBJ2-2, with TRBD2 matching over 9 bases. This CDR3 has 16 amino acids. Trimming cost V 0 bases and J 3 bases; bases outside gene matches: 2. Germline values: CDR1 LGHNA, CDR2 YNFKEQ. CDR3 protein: CASSQEAGGDTGELFF. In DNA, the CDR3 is TGTGCCAGCAGCCAAGAGGCGGGAGGGGACACCGGGGAGCTGTTTTTT.

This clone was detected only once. The CDR3 is CASSSLEGLNTGELFF. CDR3 DNA: TGTGCCAGCAGCTCCTTGGAGGGGTTGAACACCGGGGAGCTGTTTTTT. This rearrangement joins TRBV11-3 to TRBJ2-2, with D maybe TRBD2 (6 bases). Trimming pared 4 bases from V and 1 base from J, leaving 13 bases between. The CDR3 is 16 residues long. CDR1 SGHNT and CDR2 YENEEA come from the germline V gene.

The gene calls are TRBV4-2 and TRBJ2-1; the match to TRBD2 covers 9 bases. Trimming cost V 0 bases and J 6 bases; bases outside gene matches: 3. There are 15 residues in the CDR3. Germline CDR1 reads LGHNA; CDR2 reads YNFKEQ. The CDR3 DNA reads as TGTGCCAGCAGCCAAGACGAGCGGGGGGCCAATGAGCAGTTCTTC. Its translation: CASSQDERGANEQFF.

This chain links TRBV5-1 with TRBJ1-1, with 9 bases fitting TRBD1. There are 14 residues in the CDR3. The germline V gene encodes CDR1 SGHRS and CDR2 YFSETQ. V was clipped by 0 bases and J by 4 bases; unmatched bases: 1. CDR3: CASSLGDRVTEAFF. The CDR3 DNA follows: TGCGCCAGCAGCTTGGGGGACAGGGTCACTGAAGCTTTCTTT.